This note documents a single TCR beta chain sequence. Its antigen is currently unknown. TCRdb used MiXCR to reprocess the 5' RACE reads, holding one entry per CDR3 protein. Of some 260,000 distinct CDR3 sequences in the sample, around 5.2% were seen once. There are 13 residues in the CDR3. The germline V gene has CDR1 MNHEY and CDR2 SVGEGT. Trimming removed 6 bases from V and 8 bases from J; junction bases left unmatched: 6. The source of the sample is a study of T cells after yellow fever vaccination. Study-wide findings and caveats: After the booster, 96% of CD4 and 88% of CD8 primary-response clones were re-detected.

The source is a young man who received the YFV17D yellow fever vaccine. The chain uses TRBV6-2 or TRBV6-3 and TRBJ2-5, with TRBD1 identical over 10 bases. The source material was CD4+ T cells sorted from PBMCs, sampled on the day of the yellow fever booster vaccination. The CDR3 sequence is CASSSGTGATQYF. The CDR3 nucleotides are TGTGCCAGCAGCTCCGGGACAGGGGCAACCCAGTACTTC.